Following are 22 T cell receptor beta chains from one sample sequenced in a study of blood T cell repertoires in COVID-19. The table came from immunoSEQ multiplex PCR; TCRdb's copy has only in-frame clones and leaves some out. The table lists 250,000 to 300,000 clones, roughly 85% of them singletons. The specimen sequenced was peripheral blood. These receptors all come from a man aged 45 to 65 with active or convalescent COVID-19.

V gene TRBV2 combines with J gene TRBJ1-5; 7 bases line up with TRBD1. In germline, CDR1 is SNHLY, CDR2 FYNNEI. The CDR3 contains 14 residues. V lost 3 bases to trimming and J lost 4 bases; unmatched junction nucleotides: 3. The CDR3 DNA reads TGTGCCAGCAGTGATTCGACAGGGAATCAGCCCCAGCATTTT. Amino acid sequence: CASSDSTGNQPQHF.

The chain carries TRBV4-2 and TRBJ1-4; 8 nucleotides agree with TRBD1. The CDR3 runs 20 residues. V gave up 1 base and J gave up 0 bases; unmatched junction bases: 13. Per the germline V gene, CDR1 is LGHNA and CDR2 is YNFKEQ. DNA of the CDR3: TGTGCCAGCAGCCAAGGTACTTCAGGGGGCAGGCCTGCAACTAATGAAAAACTGTTTTTT. Residues: CASSQGTSGGRPATNEKLFF.

The chain combines TRBV3-1 (or the pseudogene TRBV3-2) with TRBJ2-1; TRBD2 aligns across 8 bases. The CDR3 has 15 residues. CDR1 is LGHDT, CDR2 YNNKEL, per germline (reference sequence). With 4 bases clipped from V and 10 bases from J, the junction kept 12 bases outside the gene matches. The CDR3 DNA is TGTGCCAGCAGCCCGGGACTAGGTTCTCTGTTCGAGCAGTTCTTC. Protein sequence: CASSPGLGSLFEQFF.

The chain employs TRBV27 and TRBJ2-7; D ambiguous. The CDR3 loop spans 13 amino acids. The germline gives CDR1 MNHEY, CDR2 SMNVEV (reference sequence). Trimming pared 0 bases from V and 4 bases from J, leaving 7 bases between. The CDR3 region is CASSLSGVYEQYF. The CDR3 bases are TGTGCCAGCAGTTTATCGGGCGTATACGAGCAGTACTTC.

This clone has only one observation. V is TRBV18 and J is TRBJ2-7; D might be TRBD1 (6 bases). CDR3 length equals 12 residues. Germline CDR1 and CDR2: KGHSH and LQKENI. V lost 5 bases and J lost 5, with 10 bases in between. The CDR3 loop is CASSAGDHEQYF. CDR3 DNA sequence: TGTGCCAGCTCAGCAGGGGACCACGAGCAGTACTTC.

The chain joins TRBV12-3 or TRBV12-4 to TRBJ2-7, with 8 bases aligning to TRBD2. CDR3 length: 13 residues. After removal of 3 bases from V and 5 bases from J, the junction contained 3 bases not matched to a gene. The CDR3 sequence is CASSFGTSNEQYF. The CDR3 DNA follows: TGTGCCAGCAGTTTCGGGACTAGTAACGAGCAGTACTTC.

This sequence joins TRBV7-3 and TRBJ2-1; 10 bases fit TRBD2. After removal of 2 bases from V and 8 bases from J, the junction contained 9 bases not matched to a gene. The CDR3 covers 16 residues. The germline CDR1 and CDR2 sequences are SGHTA and FQGTGA. CDR3 loop: CASSLRSRLAGDEQFF. The CDR3 DNA is TGTGCCAGCAGCTTACGGTCTCGCCTAGCGGGAGATGAGCAGTTCTTC.

The chain links TRBV27 to TRBJ1-2; possible D gene TRBD1, 6 bases. Deletions cut 5 bases from V and 5 bases from J, with 12 bases between. Germline V CDR1 and CDR2: MNHEY, SMNVEV (reference sequence). The CDR3 extends over 13 amino acids. The CDR3 sequence: CASSQDSQYGYTF. The CDR3 nucleotides are TGTGCCAGCAGTCAGGACAGCCAGTATGGCTACACCTTC.

The chain joins TRBV7-9 to TRBJ1-4, with a weak D call TRBD1 (5 bases). Trimming took 5 bases from V and 4 from J, leaving 8 bases between them. The germline V gene encodes CDR1 SEHNR and CDR2 FQNEAQ (reference sequence). The CDR3 length is 13 residues. DNA of the CDR3: TGTGCCAGCAGCCCAGACAGTAATGAAAAACTGTTTTTT. Its translation is CASSPDSNEKLFF.

V is TRBV7-9 and J is TRBJ2-2, with TRBD2 matching over 7 bases. With 2 bases clipped from V and 7 bases from J, the junction kept 10 bases outside the gene matches. CDR3 length: 16 residues. The germline V gene encodes CDR1 SEHNR and CDR2 FQNEAQ (reference sequence). CDR3 DNA: TGTGCCAGCAGCTTACTAGCGGCCCCGGGTGGCGGGGAGCTGTTTTTT. Its translation: CASSLLAAPGGGELFF.

The V and J genes are TRBV6-5 and TRBJ1-1; D is possibly TRBD1 (6 bases). Per the germline V gene, CDR1 is MNHEY and CDR2 is SVGAGI. CDR3 length equals 14 residues. Trimming shortened V by 8 bases and J by 0 bases, and 13 bases separated the two germline ends. CDR3 protein: CASGTGLMNTEAFF. The DNA of the CDR3 is TGTGCCAGCGGAACAGGGCTCATGAACACTGAAGCTTTCTTT.

The genes are TRBV5-1 and TRBJ2-2; the match to TRBD2 covers 9 bases. Losses at the gene ends were 6 bases for V and 4 bases for J; bases not matched to a gene: 7. The CDR3 spans 15 residues. Germline CDR1 and CDR2: SGHRS and YFSETQ. The CDR3 DNA follows: TGCGCCAGCACTGGCGGGAGGGCCGGCACCGGGGAGCTGTTTTTT. Residues: CASTGGRAGTGELFF.

This clone was recorded once. The chain links TRBV6-2 or TRBV6-3 to TRBJ1-5, with D perhaps matching TRBD1 (5 bases). From germline, CDR1 is MNHEY and CDR2 SVGEGT. CDR3 length equals 13 residues. The V gene lost 5 bases and the J gene lost 4 bases, with 9 bases spanning the gap. The CDR3 sequence: CASSTQANQPQHF. CDR3 coding DNA: TGTGCCAGCAGTACACAGGCTAATCAGCCCCAGCATTTT.

DNA for the CDR3: TGTGCCAGTAGTATTGAGCGAGGGAGAGGGGCCAACGTCCTGACTTTC. This translates into CASSIERGRGANVLTF. The rearrangement joins TRBV19 to TRBJ2-6; a weak D match, TRBD2 (5 bases). The V and J ends lost 3 bases and 4 bases respectively, with 13 bases between them. This CDR3 has 16 amino acids. The germline V gene has CDR1 LNHDA and CDR2 SQIVND (reference sequence).

Here the CDR3 reads CASSLQGRRSPLHF. The CDR3 DNA reads TGTGCCAGCAGCTTACAGGGAAGGCGGTCACCCCTCCACTTT. The genes are TRBV5-6 and TRBJ1-6; maybe TRBD1 (6 bases). The CDR3 totals 14 residues. The ends were cut back, 2 bases at V and 10 bases at J, with 13 bases in the middle. The germline gives CDR1 SGHDT, CDR2 YYEEEE.

The rearrangement uses TRBV19 and TRBJ2-1; 8 bases map to TRBD2. Germline CDR1 and CDR2: LNHDA and SQIVND (reference sequence). V lost 7 bases and J lost 9; bases outside the gene matches: 11. The CDR3 sequence is 14 residues long. In nucleotides, the CDR3 is TGTGCCAGTAACCCGGGGGGGGGTGTCGGTGAGCAGTTCTTC. It specifies CASNPGGGVGEQFF.

CDR3 DNA: TGTGCCAGCAGCTCCGACCAGGGAGGGACAGGCGGGGAGCTGTTTTTT. Protein product: CASSSDQGGTGGELFF. This chain links TRBV7-2 with TRBJ2-2; D is possibly TRBD1 (8 bases). The CDR3 loop spans 16 amino acids. The germline gives CDR1 SGHTA, CDR2 FQGNSA. The ends were cut back, 4 bases at V and 7 bases at J, with 19 bases in the middle.

This chain uses TRBV2 with TRBJ1-2, with D tentatively TRBD1 (6 bases). V was clipped by 4 bases and J by 0 bases, with 9 bases between them. Germline values: CDR1 SNHLY, CDR2 FYNNEI. The CDR3 contains 14 residues. The CDR3 loop is CASSGGPANYGYTF. The CDR3 region has the DNA TGTGCCAGCAGTGGGGGGCCAGCTAACTATGGCTACACCTTC.

The table lists this clone with a few counts. V and J are TRBV6-2 or TRBV6-3 and TRBJ1-3; the D is unclear. Trimming removed 2 bases at V and 0 bases at J, with 8 bases between. The CDR3 is 15 amino acids. Germline lookup yields CDR1 MNHEY and CDR2 SVGEGT. Written as DNA, the CDR3 is TGTGCCAGCAGTTACCAAGGAGTCTCTGGAAACACCATATATTTT. Translated, it gives CASSYQGVSGNTIYF.

This rearrangement joins TRBV15 to TRBJ2-3; the match to TRBD2 covers 10 bases. The CDR3 is made up of 18 amino acids. V was pared by 1 base and J by 1 base, with 8 bases of the junction left unmatched. The germline CDR1 and CDR2 sequences are LNHNV and YYDKDF (reference sequence). Written as DNA, the CDR3 is TGTGCCACCAGCAGAGCGTCTAGCGGGAGTGTTGGCACAGATACGCAGTATTTT. This gives the protein CATSRASSGSVGTDTQYF.

The rearrangement joins TRBV4-1 to TRBJ2-1; 12 bases map to TRBD2. The CDR3 has 16 residues. In germline, CDR1 is MGHRA, CDR2 YSYEKL. Trimming removed 4 bases from V and 6 bases from J; junction bases left unmatched: 7. The CDR3 coding sequence is TGCGCCAGCAGCCGCCAAACTAGCGGGAGGATCAATGAGCAGTTCTTC. Amino acids: CASSRQTSGRINEQFF.

The chain couples TRBV2 to TRBJ1-4; possibly TRBD1 for D (6 bases). Germline CDR1 and CDR2: SNHLY and FYNNEI. This CDR3 has 15 amino acids. The germline V and J ends were trimmed by 7 bases and 0 bases, with 12 bases remaining between them. As DNA, the CDR3 is TGTGCCAGCATCCAGGGGCTTGCAACTAATGAAAAACTGTTTTTT. Translating it yields CASIQGLATNEKLFF. The full variable domain, its missing parts supplied by reference TRBV2 and TRBJ1-4, is EPEVTQTPSHQVTQMGQEVILRCVPISNHLYFYWYRQILGQKVEFLVSFYNNEISEKSEIFDDQFSVERPDGSNFTLKIRSTKLEDSAMYFCASIQGLATNEKLFFGSGTQLSVL.